A selection of T cell receptor beta chains follows, all from one sample in a study of cytomegalovirus exposure and HLA in healthy donors. Some clones are missing from TCRdb's copy, which holds only in-frame ones; the method was immunoSEQ multiplex PCR. The table shows 150,000 to 200,000 clones, with roughly four fifths occurring only once. Sequenced material: PBMCs. The receptors come from a man in his fifties in good health and CMV-seropositive. Both conserved end residues are part of each CDR3. The order of the fields is clone size, V gene, D gene, J gene, CDR3 protein, CDR3 DNA. The D gene is left open where the match is weak. Part of the rows lack a size; the others show once, few, many or a class for expanded clones.

.	TRBV9	TRBD2	TRBJ2-7	CASSVGTSGGRVEQYF	TGTGCCAGCAGCGTAGGGACTAGCGGGGGAAGGGTCGAGCAGTACTTC
.	TRBV28	TRBD1	TRBJ2-7	CASKPGQKLYEQYF	TGTGCCAGCAAACCGGGACAGAAGCTCTACGAGCAGTACTTC
few	TRBV7-9	TRBD1	TRBJ1-1	CASSAGTGDTEAFF	TGTGCCAGCAGCGCCGGGACAGGGGACACTGAAGCTTTCTTT
.	TRBV28	TRBD1	TRBJ1-2	CASRSSDRVAGYTF	TGTGCCAGCAGATCCTCAGACAGGGTCGCTGGCTACACCTTC
.	TRBV5-5	.	TRBJ2-4	CASSLGRHPKNIQYF	TGTGCCAGCAGCTTAGGCAGGCACCCCAAAAACATTCAGTACTTC
.	TRBV21-1	.	TRBJ2-7	CASSNGGGYEQYF	TGTGCCAGCAGCAACGGGGGGGGCTACGAGCAGTACTTC
.	TRBV4-2	TRBD2	TRBJ2-1	CASSQNTAGVWNEQFF	TGTGCCAGCAGCCAAAACACAGCGGGAGTTTGGAATGAGCAGTTCTTC
few	TRBV28	.	TRBJ1-4	CASSRRVREKLFF	TGTGCCAGCAGCAGGAGGGTGAGGGAAAAACTGTTTTTT
.	TRBV9	.	TRBJ1-2	CASSVQGLNYGYTF	TGTGCCAGCAGCGTACAGGGGCTGAACTATGGCTACACCTTC
.	TRBV2	TRBD1	TRBJ1-2	CASNGQGYGYTF	TGTGCCAGCAATGGACAGGGCTATGGCTACACCTTC
.	TRBV15	TRBD2	TRBJ2-1	CATSERGVRIPNEQFF	TGTGCCACCAGCGAGCGGGGGGTAAGAATCCCCAATGAGCAGTTCTTC
.	TRBV19	TRBD1	TRBJ2-7	CASSTRGTGGISHEQYF	TGTGCCAGTAGTACCAGGGGGACAGGCGGAATCTCCCACGAGCAGTACTTC
.	TRBV6-4	TRBD2	TRBJ2-3	CASTPSSAGGPDTQYF	TGTGCCAGCACCCCCAGCTCAGCGGGAGGTCCAGATACGCAGTATTTT
.	TRBV10-1	.	TRBJ2-7	CASSDTAGADEQYF	TGCGCCAGCAGTGATACGGCAGGGGCCGACGAGCAGTACTTC